This T cell receptor beta chain was sequenced in a study of blood T cell repertoires in COVID-19. The study recruited people aged about 18 to 95 years across 24 US areas. This clone occurred a few times. Data came from immunoSEQ multiplex PCR; TCRdb stores just in-frame clones and leaves some out. This sample yields 250,000 to 300,000 clones, of which roughly 86% are seen a single time; less than 2% belongs to the top ten. The germline gives CDR1 LNHDA, CDR2 SQIVND (reference sequence). Trimming removed 4 bases at V and 4 bases at J, with 14 bases between. CDR3 length: 16 amino acids. J is TRBJ2-6 and V is TRBV19, with D possibly matching TRBD2 (5 bases). The TCR originated in a woman aged 60-70 years who had recovered from COVID-19. Sequenced sample: PBMCs or T cells enriched from blood (not recorded which). DNA of the CDR3: TGTGCCAGTAGTACCTCTACAGCGGTCGGGGCCAACGTCCTGACTTTC. Translating gives CASSTSTAVGANVLTF.